This TCR beta chain was sequenced in a study of cytotoxic CD8 clonotypes in ibrutinib-treated CLL. V lost 2 bases to trimming and J lost 6 bases; unmatched junction nucleotides: 13. The CDR3 length is 16 residues. The table came from immunoSEQ multiplex PCR; TCRdb's copy has only in-frame clones and leaves some out. The sample shows 25,000 to 30,000 clones, over 55% of them seen only once. The clonotype originates from a human donor with chronic lymphocytic leukemia. The sample in question was PBMCs, obtained after 24 months of ibrutinib treatment. The V call is TRBV5-3, the J call TRBJ2-7; 8 bases align to TRBD1. TRBV5-3 is flagged as an ORF with uncertain function. CDR3 in amino acids: CARSFRQGTRDREQYF. In DNA, the CDR3 is TGTGCCAGAAGCTTCCGACAGGGGACTCGTGATCGCGAGCAGTACTTC.